The present T cell receptor beta chain was sequenced within a study of response to subunit inactivated influenza vaccine. Regarding the study as a whole: Each seasonal flu vaccination may recruit only limited new T cells, authors suggested.

TCRdb ran MiXCR on the RT-PCR reads and lists one entry per CDR3 protein. The repertoire holds 280,000 or so distinct CDR3 sequences, around a fifth seen once, with roughly 10% in the top ten. The CDR3 runs to 16 residues. V lost 0 bases to trimming and J lost 0 bases, with 9 bases between them. CDR1 is LGHNA, CDR2 YNFKEQ, per germline. Comment on this clonotype: Its antigen is unidentified.

The sequences come from PBMCs from blood, collected approximately 22 months after vaccination. The gene calls are TRBV4-2 and TRBJ1-3; D is unresolved. This receptor was identified in a man in his fifties or sixties who received an inactivated influenza vaccine. CDR3 loop: CASSQDHVRSGNTIYF. CDR3 coding DNA: TGTGCCAGCAGCCAAGATCACGTCCGCTCTGGAAACACCATATATTTT.